This T cell receptor (beta chain) was captured by sequencing in a study of OX40 agonist ivuxolimab in advanced cancers. Trimming shortened V by 6 bases and J by 2 bases, and 14 bases separated the two germline ends. The CDR3 extends over 15 amino acids. Germline V CDR1 and CDR2: SGDLS, YYNGEE. Libraries were prepared by immunoSEQ multiplex PCR; TCRdb keeps only in-frame clonotypes and omits some of them. The profile shows about 27,000 clones, 86% of them singletons. The receptor was isolated from an adult with an advanced solid tumor such as melanoma, head and neck, liver or kidney cancer. The sequenced sample was CD4+ or CD8+ T cells sorted from blood, obtained in a trial of the OX40 agonist ivuxolimab. This rearrangement joins TRBV9 to TRBJ2-2; D is perhaps TRBD1 (5 bases). CDR3: CASTPGPFNTGELFF. The CDR3 bases are TGTGCCAGCACCCCAGGGCCATTTAACACCGGGGAGCTGTTTTTT.